Listed below are T cell receptor beta chains from one sample, sequenced in a study of T cells after yellow fever vaccination. MiXCR, applied by TCRdb to the 5' RACE reads, yields one record per CDR3 protein. Altogether about 320,000 distinct CDR3 sequences are present, 3.5% to 4.5% being singletons, with the ten largest covering less than 20%. The material was PBMCs, obtained 15 days after the yellow fever booster vaccination. These receptors all come from a man between 18 and 35 years old who received the YFV17D yellow fever vaccine. CDR3s include the opening cysteine and the closing phenylalanine or tryptophan. The D gene is left open where the match is weak. Clone size appears in some rows only: once, few, many, or a class for an expanded clone.

j_call: TRBJ2-5
v_call: TRBV5-4
d_call: -
clone_size: -
cdr3_aa: CASSLGAEKETQYF
cdr3_nt: TGTGCCAGCAGCTTGGGAGCGGAAAAGGAGACCCAGTACTTC

j_call: TRBJ1-1
v_call: TRBV20-1
d_call: -
clone_size: -
cdr3_aa: CSARAGASVTEAFF
cdr3_nt: TGCAGTGCTAGAGCCGGCGCTTCGGTCACTGAAGCTTTCTTT

j_call: TRBJ1-1
v_call: TRBV5-1
d_call: -
clone_size: many
cdr3_aa: CASSLYGPDTEAFF
cdr3_nt: TGCGCCAGCAGCTTGTACGGCCCCGACACTGAAGCTTTCTTT

j_call: TRBJ2-5
v_call: TRBV7-6
d_call: TRBD2
clone_size: many
cdr3_aa: CASSPGSGTSGTQETQYF
cdr3_nt: TGTGCCAGCAGCCCAGGGTCTGGGACTAGCGGCACCCAAGAGACCCAGTACTTC

j_call: TRBJ1-2
v_call: TRBV6-1
d_call: -
clone_size: few
cdr3_aa: CASSMRGGGYGYTF
cdr3_nt: TGTGCCAGCAGTATGCGGGGAGGTGGCTATGGCTACACCTTC

j_call: TRBJ1-2
v_call: TRBV12-3/TRBV12-4
d_call: -
clone_size: many
cdr3_aa: CASSFLTGTGYTF
cdr3_nt: TGTGCCAGCAGTTTTTTAACTGGTACTGGCTACACCTTC

j_call: TRBJ1-5
v_call: TRBV2
d_call: -
clone_size: many
cdr3_aa: CASTFSENQPQHF
cdr3_nt: TGTGCCAGCACCTTCTCAGAGAATCAGCCCCAGCATTTT

j_call: TRBJ2-2
v_call: TRBV6-5
d_call: TRBD1
clone_size: many
cdr3_aa: CASTLRSNRGTGELFF
cdr3_nt: TGTGCCAGCACCCTCCGGTCGAACAGGGGGACCGGGGAGCTGTTTTTT

j_call: TRBJ2-7
v_call: TRBV7-6
d_call: -
clone_size: -
cdr3_aa: CASSLAGANYEQYF
cdr3_nt: TGTGCCAGCAGCTTAGCAGGGGCGAACTACGAGCAGTACTTC

j_call: TRBJ1-5
v_call: TRBV7-2
d_call: TRBD1
clone_size: once
cdr3_aa: CACSFDRGQQPQLF
cdr3_nt: TGTGCCTGCAGCTTCGACAGGGGACAACAGCCCCAGCTTTTT

j_call: TRBJ2-1
v_call: TRBV12-3/TRBV12-4
d_call: TRBD2
clone_size: many
cdr3_aa: CASSFNWGGDSAGHEQFF
cdr3_nt: TGTGCCAGCAGTTTCAATTGGGGGGGGGACTCGGCGGGCCATGAGCAGTTCTTC

j_call: TRBJ2-7
v_call: TRBV5-1
d_call: TRBD1
clone_size: many
cdr3_aa: CASGTVVSEQYF
cdr3_nt: TGCGCCAGCGGGACAGTGGTTTCCGAGCAGTACTTC

j_call: TRBJ2-7
v_call: TRBV15
d_call: TRBD1
clone_size: -
cdr3_aa: CATSRRNRGEQYF
cdr3_nt: TGTGCCACCAGCAGGCGGAACAGGGGGGAGCAGTACTTC

j_call: TRBJ1-5
v_call: TRBV29-1
d_call: -
clone_size: few
cdr3_aa: CSVHKYSNQPQHF
cdr3_nt: TGCAGCGTGCACAAGTATAGCAATCAGCCCCAGCATTTT

j_call: TRBJ2-3
v_call: TRBV28
d_call: -
clone_size: -
cdr3_aa: CASRVQGLTDTQYF
cdr3_nt: TGTGCCAGCAGGGTTCAGGGGCTCACAGATACGCAGTATTTT

j_call: TRBJ2-2
v_call: TRBV29-1
d_call: TRBD1
clone_size: many
cdr3_aa: CSVGDRADGELFF
cdr3_nt: TGCAGCGTTGGGGACAGGGCGGACGGGGAGCTGTTTTTT

j_call: TRBJ1-1
v_call: TRBV18
d_call: -
clone_size: many
cdr3_aa: CASSPDTEMNTEAFF
cdr3_nt: TGTGCCAGCTCACCTGACACAGAAATGAACACTGAAGCTTTCTTT

j_call: TRBJ1-1
v_call: TRBV7-9
d_call: -
clone_size: -
cdr3_aa: CASRALEAFF
cdr3_nt: TGTGCCTCCAGGGCGCTTGAAGCTTTCTTT

j_call: TRBJ2-5
v_call: TRBV6-5
d_call: -
clone_size: -
cdr3_aa: CASSYEHQETQYF
cdr3_nt: TGTGCCAGCAGTTACGAGCACCAAGAGACCCAGTACTTC

j_call: TRBJ2-1
v_call: TRBV9
d_call: -
clone_size: -
cdr3_aa: CASSVGGAALKSSYNEQFF
cdr3_nt: TGTGCCAGCAGCGTAGGTGGGGCCGCCCTAAAAAGCTCCTACAATGAGCAGTTCTTC

j_call: TRBJ2-3
v_call: TRBV9
d_call: TRBD2
clone_size: -
cdr3_aa: CASSGGGFMSTQYF
cdr3_nt: TGTGCCAGCAGCGGCGGGGGGTTCATGAGTACGCAGTATTTT

j_call: TRBJ1-1
v_call: TRBV19
d_call: -
clone_size: few
cdr3_aa: CASSMTGAGTINLYTEAFF
cdr3_nt: TGTGCCAGTAGTATGACAGGAGCCGGGACGATTAACCTATACACTGAAGCTTTCTTT

j_call: TRBJ1-3
v_call: TRBV15
d_call: -
clone_size: -
cdr3_aa: CATSRDPGASGNTIYF
cdr3_nt: TGTGCCACCAGCAGAGATCCAGGGGCGTCTGGAAACACCATATATTTT

j_call: TRBJ1-4
v_call: TRBV18
d_call: -
clone_size: few
cdr3_aa: CASSSYTGNDEKLFF
cdr3_nt: TGTGCCAGCTCATCATATACAGGGAATGATGAAAAACTGTTTTTT

j_call: TRBJ1-2
v_call: TRBV7-2
d_call: -
clone_size: -
cdr3_aa: CASSLQGFSDYGYTF
cdr3_nt: TGTGCCAGCAGCTTACAAGGGTTTTCTGACTATGGCTACACCTTC

j_call: TRBJ1-4
v_call: TRBV5-1
d_call: -
clone_size: -
cdr3_aa: CASSPDDNEKLFF
cdr3_nt: TGCGCCAGCAGTCCGGACGATAATGAAAAACTGTTTTTT

j_call: TRBJ2-4
v_call: TRBV4-1
d_call: -
clone_size: many
cdr3_aa: CASSQASQGFDRNIQYF
cdr3_nt: TGCGCCAGCAGCCAAGCCTCCCAGGGGTTTGATAGAAACATTCAGTACTTC

j_call: TRBJ1-5
v_call: TRBV30
d_call: -
clone_size: few
cdr3_aa: CAWSSHSDQPQHF
cdr3_nt: TGTGCCTGGAGTTCCCACTCCGATCAGCCCCAGCATTTT

j_call: TRBJ1-2
v_call: TRBV10-3
d_call: TRBD1
clone_size: -
cdr3_aa: CAIRTGFGGYTF
cdr3_nt: TGTGCCATCAGGACAGGGTTTGGCGGCTACACCTTC

j_call: TRBJ2-7
v_call: TRBV15
d_call: -
clone_size: many
cdr3_aa: CATSRDLEGEQYF
cdr3_nt: TGTGCCACCAGCAGAGATCTGGAGGGCGAGCAGTACTTC

j_call: TRBJ1-1
v_call: TRBV4-1
d_call: TRBD1
clone_size: -
cdr3_aa: CASSHLRTGNTEAFF
cdr3_nt: TGCGCCAGCAGCCACCTCAGGACAGGGAACACTGAAGCTTTCTTT

j_call: TRBJ1-1
v_call: TRBV7-8
d_call: -
clone_size: -
cdr3_aa: CASSWGVANTEAFF
cdr3_nt: TGTGCCAGCAGCTGGGGGGTCGCAAACACTGAAGCTTTCTTT

j_call: TRBJ1-2
v_call: TRBV7-9
d_call: TRBD1
clone_size: many
cdr3_aa: CASSLIGTGFYGYTF
cdr3_nt: TGTGCCAGCAGCTTAATCGGGACAGGGTTCTATGGCTACACCTTC

j_call: TRBJ2-1
v_call: TRBV18
d_call: -
clone_size: many
cdr3_aa: CASSPEGYEQFF
cdr3_nt: TGTGCCAGCTCACCTGAGGGATATGAGCAGTTCTTC

j_call: TRBJ2-7
v_call: TRBV7-2
d_call: -
clone_size: many
cdr3_aa: CASSSARAYEQYF
cdr3_nt: TGTGCCAGCAGCTCGGCAAGGGCCTACGAGCAGTACTTC

j_call: TRBJ2-1
v_call: TRBV12-5
d_call: -
clone_size: few
cdr3_aa: CASGLVPDRVSEQFF
cdr3_nt: TGTGCTAGTGGTTTGGTGCCGGACCGAGTTAGTGAGCAGTTCTTC

j_call: TRBJ2-1
v_call: TRBV7-6
d_call: -
clone_size: many
cdr3_aa: CASSLESRSSYNEQFF
cdr3_nt: TGTGCCAGCAGCTTAGAGTCCCGTAGCTCCTACAATGAGCAGTTCTTC

j_call: TRBJ2-1
v_call: TRBV7-8
d_call: TRBD1
clone_size: -
cdr3_aa: CASSLSARGQGGDNEQFF
cdr3_nt: TGTGCCAGCAGCTTAAGCGCGCGTGGACAGGGAGGAGACAATGAGCAGTTCTTC

j_call: TRBJ1-6
v_call: TRBV12-3/TRBV12-4
d_call: -
clone_size: -
cdr3_aa: CASRPQAINSPLHF
cdr3_nt: TGTGCCAGCAGGCCTCAGGCGATTAATTCACCCCTCCACTTT

j_call: TRBJ1-2
v_call: TRBV7-2
d_call: -
clone_size: few
cdr3_aa: CASRRDISIYGYTF
cdr3_nt: TGTGCCAGCAGAAGGGACATCTCGATCTATGGCTACACCTTC

j_call: TRBJ1-4
v_call: TRBV6-5
d_call: TRBD1
clone_size: many
cdr3_aa: CASNRGQGEKLFF
cdr3_nt: TGTGCCAGCAATAGGGGACAGGGAGAAAAACTGTTTTTT

j_call: TRBJ2-2
v_call: TRBV6-6
d_call: -
clone_size: -
cdr3_aa: CASSYSNPVGWSGELFF
cdr3_nt: TGTGCCAGCAGTTACTCGAACCCTGTAGGGTGGTCCGGGGAGCTGTTTTTT

j_call: TRBJ2-2
v_call: TRBV6-2/TRBV6-3
d_call: TRBD1
clone_size: many
cdr3_aa: CASSYRTGGTGELFF
cdr3_nt: TGTGCCAGCAGTTACCGGACAGGGGGCACCGGGGAGCTGTTTTTT

j_call: TRBJ2-3
v_call: TRBV6-5
d_call: -
clone_size: -
cdr3_aa: CASSYPGLDTQYF
cdr3_nt: TGTGCCAGCAGTTACCCCGGGTTGGATACGCAGTATTTT

j_call: TRBJ2-1
v_call: TRBV20-1
d_call: TRBD2
clone_size: -
cdr3_aa: CSARDLAGGSVEQFF
cdr3_nt: TGCAGTGCTAGAGATCTAGCGGGGGGGTCGGTTGAGCAGTTCTTC

j_call: TRBJ2-1
v_call: TRBV20-1
d_call: -
clone_size: few
cdr3_aa: CSARRGGGGAINEQFF
cdr3_nt: TGCAGTGCTCGGAGAGGAGGAGGGGGCGCTATCAATGAGCAGTTCTTC

j_call: TRBJ2-5
v_call: TRBV7-3
d_call: -
clone_size: -
cdr3_aa: CASSLTGSLEWETQYF
cdr3_nt: TGTGCCAGCAGCTTAACGGGTAGTCTAGAGTGGGAGACCCAGTACTTC

j_call: TRBJ2-2
v_call: TRBV9
d_call: TRBD2
clone_size: many
cdr3_aa: CASTQAGSGTGELFF
cdr3_nt: TGTGCCAGCACCCAAGCGGGATCGGGCACCGGGGAGCTGTTTTTT

j_call: TRBJ1-3
v_call: TRBV7-2
d_call: -
clone_size: -
cdr3_aa: CASSLLWTAGNTIYF
cdr3_nt: TGTGCCAGCAGCTTATTGTGGACGGCTGGAAACACCATATATTTT

j_call: TRBJ1-1
v_call: TRBV27
d_call: -
clone_size: few
cdr3_aa: CASSLFGSDTEAFF
cdr3_nt: TGTGCCAGCAGTTTATTTGGCAGCGACACTGAAGCTTTCTTT

j_call: TRBJ1-5
v_call: TRBV6-1
d_call: -
clone_size: few
cdr3_aa: CASSSPGGYSNQPQHF
cdr3_nt: TGTGCCAGCAGTAGCCCTGGGGGATATAGCAATCAGCCCCAGCATTTT

j_call: TRBJ1-5
v_call: TRBV2
d_call: -
clone_size: many
cdr3_aa: CASTVRGSNQPQHF
cdr3_nt: TGTGCCAGCACGGTTAGGGGCTCTAATCAGCCCCAGCATTTT

j_call: TRBJ2-7
v_call: TRBV7-8
d_call: TRBD1
clone_size: few
cdr3_aa: CASTTLGGPGGMDEQYF
cdr3_nt: TGTGCCAGCACCACCCTCGGAGGGCCAGGGGGCATGGACGAGCAGTACTTC

j_call: TRBJ2-6
v_call: TRBV19
d_call: -
clone_size: many
cdr3_aa: CASMWSSGANVLTF
cdr3_nt: TGTGCCAGTATGTGGAGCTCTGGGGCCAACGTCCTGACTTTC

j_call: TRBJ1-2
v_call: TRBV3-1
d_call: TRBD1
clone_size: few
cdr3_aa: CASSQYRGTNYGYTF
cdr3_nt: TGTGCCAGCAGCCAGTACAGGGGCACTAACTATGGCTACACCTTC